The 20 T cell receptor beta chains listed next were all sequenced from one sample in a study of T cells in Graves' hyperthyroidism and ophthalmopathy. RNA transcripts served as the template for amplifying TCR beta CDR3 regions. The HTBI primer set served for first-round RT-PCR of the TCR CDR3. TCRdb re-called the multiplex PCR reads through MiXCR, storing one row per CDR3 protein. The table has fewer than 450,000 distinct CDR3 sequences, 11% to 15% seen once. The specimen was blood. Receptors originate from a man aged 50-59 years with Graves' ophthalmopathy.

A few counts support this clonotype. The genes are TRBV20-1 and TRBJ2-5, with 8 bases that match TRBD1. CDR1 is DFQATT and CDR2 is SNEGSKA in the germline V gene (reference sequence). The CDR3 sequence is 15 residues long. Trimming cost V 0 bases and J 6 bases; bases outside gene matches: 9. CDR3 coding DNA: TGCAGTGCTAGAGATCAGGTCAGGGGGCGACAGACCCAGTACTTC. It is translated as CSARDQVRGRQTQYF.

This clonotype was recorded at least ten times. The V gene is TRBV7-8, the J gene TRBJ1-4, with 7 bases fitting TRBD1. The trim removed 6 bases at V and 6 bases at J, leaving 10 bases unmatched. The CDR3 is 15 residues long. Germline lookup yields CDR1 SGHVS and CDR2 FQNEAQ. Here the CDR3 reads CASSPTGLRDEKLFF. CDR3 in DNA: TGTGCCAGCAGTCCGACAGGGCTTAGGGATGAAAAACTGTTTTTT.

This clonotype was recorded at least ten times. The V and J genes are TRBV30 and TRBJ2-1, with 9 bases aligning to TRBD2. V dropped 2 bases and J dropped 4; count of bases not matched to a gene: 3. CDR3 size: 14 residues. The germline V gene encodes CDR1 GTSNPN and CDR2 SVGIG (reference sequence). CDR3 sequence reads: CAWSKSGRYNEQFF. For the CDR3, the DNA is TGTGCCTGGAGTAAAAGCGGGAGGTACAATGAGCAGTTCTTC.

This clonotype was observed many times. The rearrangement links TRBV6-1 to TRBJ2-7; no firm D call. CDR1 MNHNS and CDR2 SASEGT come from the germline V gene. Trimming removed 1 base at V and 0 bases at J, with 10 bases between. The CDR3 runs 15 residues. CDR3 sequence (DNA): TGTGCCAGCAGTGAAGTGGGCGGCCTCTCCTACGAGCAGTACTTC. The encoded protein is CASSEVGGLSYEQYF.

This clonotype was seen many times. This rearrangement joins TRBV3-1 to TRBJ1-5; D possibly corresponds to TRBD1 (6 bases). V lost 0 bases, J lost 15 bases, and 15 bases lay in between. The CDR3 totals 13 residues. CDR1 and CDR2 from the germline V gene are LGHDT and YNNKEL (reference sequence). CDR3 amino acids: CASSQESTGLPHF. The DNA for the CDR3 is TGTGCCAGCAGCCAAGAATCGACAGGTCTTCCGCATTTT.

Comments on this clonotype: Just one base apart from a much larger clone, this may be a read error. The CDR3 here is CASSWGGGREYEQYF. The CDR3, as DNA: TGTGCCAGCAGCTGGGGCGGGGGACGGGAATACGAGCAGTACTTC. V gene TRBV5-6 combines with J gene TRBJ2-7, with 7 bases lining up with TRBD2. V was clipped by 3 bases and J by 4 bases; unmatched bases: 10. This CDR3 spans 15 amino acids. CDR1 and CDR2 from the germline V gene are SGHDT and YYEEEE.

This clonotype showed up just a few times. The chain recombines TRBV20-1 with TRBJ2-2, with TRBD2 as a possible D gene (6 bases). V was cut by 5 bases and J by 2 bases, with 12 bases left in between. The CDR3 covers 14 residues. Germline CDR1 is DFQATT and CDR2 is SNEGSKA (reference sequence). The CDR3 here is CSARWDSNTGELFF. The DNA for the CDR3 is TGCAGTGCTCGTTGGGACTCTAACACCGGGGAGCTGTTTTTT.

The rearrangement uses TRBV7-9 and TRBJ2-7; D could derive from TRBD1 or TRBD2 (5 bases each). V was shortened by 5 bases and J by 5 bases, with 25 bases between the two germline ends. CDR1 is SEHNR and CDR2 is FQNEAQ in the germline V gene (reference sequence). The CDR3 length is 17 residues. CDR3 sequence (DNA): TGTGCCAGCAGCGGGGGAAACTGGACGGGACGGCCGGACGAGCAGTACTTC. It specifies CASSGGNWTGRPDEQYF.

The chain is built from TRBV15 and TRBJ2-7, with 10 bases identical to TRBD2. J gave up 4 bases and V 0 bases, and 3 bases lay outside the gene matches. Germline V gene lookup returns CDR1 LNHNV and CDR2 YYDKDF (reference sequence). The CDR3 sequence is 15 residues long. CDR3 region: CATSRDKGLAYEQYF. The CDR3 DNA follows: TGTGCCACCAGCAGAGATAAGGGACTAGCGTACGAGCAGTACTTC.

The chain carries TRBV19 and TRBJ1-3; D is undetermined. Trimming took off 9 bases at V and 3 bases at J, with 15 bases between the two ends. The CDR3 is 14 residues long. Germline CDR1 and CDR2: LNHDA and SQIVND (reference sequence). CDR3 DNA: TGTGCCAGCCAAGGTTCGCGAAGTGGAAACACCATATATTTT. As protein: CASQGSRSGNTIYF.

This clonotype was detected ten times or more. The genes are TRBV20-1 and TRBJ1-2; the D is unclear. The CDR3 totals 13 residues. CDR1 DFQATT and CDR2 SNEGSKA come from the germline V gene (reference sequence). Trimming left V 2 bases short and J 4 bases short, with 11 bases between. CDR3 in amino acids: CSARSSLGYGYTF. The CDR3 DNA reads TGCAGTGCTAGATCCAGTTTAGGCTATGGCTACACCTTC.

This clonotype showed up many times. The rearrangement links TRBV30 to TRBJ2-5, with 8 bases fitting TRBD1. This CDR3 is built from 13 residues. Trimming at V came to 1 base and at J to 5 bases, leaving 3 bases not matched to a gene. CDR1 is GTSNPN and CDR2 is SVGIG in the germline V gene (reference sequence). CDR3: CAWSETGEETQYF. CDR3 DNA: TGTGCCTGGAGTGAGACAGGGGAGGAGACCCAGTACTTC.

A few counts support this clonotype. The rearrangement uses TRBV19 and TRBJ1-5; 7 positions agree with TRBD1. The germline V gene has CDR1 LNHDA and CDR2 SQIVND (reference sequence). The CDR3 contains 11 residues. V lost 4 bases and J lost 13; bases outside the gene matches: 4. CDR3 loop: CASSTRGQQHF. The CDR3 DNA sequence: TGTGCCAGTAGTACCCGGGGACAGCAGCATTTT.

In DNA, the CDR3 is TGTGCCAGCAGCTTCGACTCCCACACCGGGGAGCTGTTTTTT. Translated, it gives CASSFDSHTGELFF. This rearrangement joins TRBV7-2 to TRBJ2-2; unclear D gene. This CDR3 is built from 14 residues. Trimming stripped 3 bases from V and 3 bases from J, with 8 bases between. The germline V gene encodes CDR1 SGHTA and CDR2 FQGNSA.

This clonotype has ten or more counts. The chain has TRBV7-2 and TRBJ2-1; 12 bases are shared with TRBD2. V shed 2 bases and J 4 bases; nucleotides not matched to a gene: 6. Germline V CDR1 and CDR2: SGHTA, FQGNSA. This CDR3 is built from 17 residues. This CDR3 reads CASSLRHGLAGYNEQFF. The CDR3 DNA follows: TGTGCCAGCAGCTTAAGACACGGACTAGCGGGGTACAATGAGCAGTTCTTC.

V and J are TRBV4-1 and TRBJ2-4, with D perhaps TRBD2 (6 bases). The V end lost 4 bases, the J end lost 0 bases, and 16 bases lay between the germline ends. The length of the CDR3 is 17 residues. Germline V CDR1 and CDR2: MGHRA, YSYEKL. The CDR3 is CASSRFSTGVAKNIQYF. CDR3 DNA sequence: TGCGCCAGCAGCCGCTTTTCAACGGGAGTAGCCAAAAACATTCAGTACTTC.

The chain employs TRBV11-2 and TRBJ2-5; TRBD2 agrees at 10 bases. V lost 0 bases to trimming and J lost 2 bases; unmatched junction nucleotides: 6. This CDR3 comprises 17 residues. From germline, CDR1 is SGHAT and CDR2 FQNNGV. The CDR3 protein is CASSLDLAGVEQETQYF. The CDR3, as DNA: TGTGCCAGCAGCTTAGACCTAGCGGGAGTAGAACAAGAGACCCAGTACTTC. The variable domain in full, completed from reference TRBV11-2 and TRBJ2-5, reads EAGVAQSPRYKIIEKRQSVAFWCNPISGHATLYWYQQILGQGPKLLIQFQNNGVVDDSQLPKDRFSAERLKGVDSTLKIQPAKLEDSAVYLCASSLDLAGVEQETQYFGPGTRLLVL.

The table lists this clonotype with a few counts. V is TRBV5-6 and J is TRBJ1-5; D ambiguous. Germline V gene sequence: CDR1 SGHDT, CDR2 YYEEEE. The CDR3 totals 16 residues. V lost 1 base and J 6 bases, leaving 17 bases between the germline ends. The CDR3 reads CASSLFGFRRGQPQHF. The CDR3 coding sequence is TGTGCCAGCAGCTTGTTTGGGTTTAGGCGGGGTCAGCCCCAGCATTTT.

A few counts support this clonotype. The rearrangement links TRBV5-1 to TRBJ2-3; 10 bases are a match to TRBD1. Germline CDR1 SGHRS, CDR2 YFSETQ. The CDR3 contains 16 residues. J was trimmed by 3 bases and V by 6 bases; bases with no gene match: 10. The CDR3 here is CASTPLTGQGTDTQYF. The CDR3 DNA sequence: TGCGCCAGCACCCCCTTGACGGGACAGGGGACAGATACGCAGTATTTT.

This clonotype showed up just a few times. The chain has TRBV10-3 and TRBJ2-1; 7 bases agree with TRBD2. The germline gives CDR1 ENHRY, CDR2 SYGVKD. V dropped 4 bases and J dropped 9; count of bases not matched to a gene: 3. This CDR3 has 12 residues. The CDR3 DNA reads as TGTGCCATCAGTGGGGGGACTACTGAGCAGTTCTTC. Translated: CAISGGTTEQFF.